This T cell receptor (beta chain) comes out of a study of response to subunit inactivated influenza vaccine. Regarding the study as a whole: Authors suggested few new T cells are recruited by each seasonal influenza vaccination.

CDR3 length: 12 amino acids. The V gene's germline CDR1 is SQVTM and CDR2 ANQGSEA. The ends were cut back, 5 bases at V and 4 bases at J, with 11 bases in the middle. From the RT-PCR reads, TCRdb called clonotypes with MiXCR, one entry per CDR3 protein. The table shows 590,000 or so distinct CDR3 sequences, with approximately 15% occurring only once. This clonotype has a handful of counts. Its specificity is unknown. The sample consisted of PBMCs from blood, taken roughly 2 weeks before vaccination. The V gene is TRBV29-1, the J gene TRBJ2-5, with TRBD1 as a possible D gene (5 bases). This sequence originates from a man in his forties or fifties who received an inactivated influenza vaccine. The CDR3 DNA is TGCAGCGTTAGGCCAGGGCCAGAGACCCAGTACTTC. It codes for CSVRPGPETQYF. Filled out from reference TRBV29-1 and TRBJ2-5, the complete variable domain reads SAVISQKPSRDICQRGTSLTIQCQVDSQVTMMFWYRQQPGQSLTLIATANQGSEATYESGFVIDKFPISRPNLTFSTLTVSNMSPEDSSIYLCSVRPGPETQYFGPGTRLLVL.